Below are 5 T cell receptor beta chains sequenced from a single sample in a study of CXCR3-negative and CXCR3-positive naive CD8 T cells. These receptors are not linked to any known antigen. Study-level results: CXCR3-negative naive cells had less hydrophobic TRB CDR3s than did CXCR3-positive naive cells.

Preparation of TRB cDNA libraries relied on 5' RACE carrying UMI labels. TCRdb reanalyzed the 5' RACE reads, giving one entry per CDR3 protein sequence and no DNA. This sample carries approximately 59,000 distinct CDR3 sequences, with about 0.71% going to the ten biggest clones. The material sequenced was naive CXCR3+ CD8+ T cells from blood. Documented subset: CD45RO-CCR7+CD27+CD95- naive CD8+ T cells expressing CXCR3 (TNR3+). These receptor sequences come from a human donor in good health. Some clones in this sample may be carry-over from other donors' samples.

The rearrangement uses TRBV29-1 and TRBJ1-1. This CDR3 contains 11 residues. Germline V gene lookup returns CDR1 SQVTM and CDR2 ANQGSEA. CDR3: CSVEVNTEAFF.

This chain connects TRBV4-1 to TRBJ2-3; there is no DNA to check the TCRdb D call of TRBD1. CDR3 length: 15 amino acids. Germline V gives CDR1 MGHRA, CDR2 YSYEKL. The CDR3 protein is CASSQVTSPGDTQYF.

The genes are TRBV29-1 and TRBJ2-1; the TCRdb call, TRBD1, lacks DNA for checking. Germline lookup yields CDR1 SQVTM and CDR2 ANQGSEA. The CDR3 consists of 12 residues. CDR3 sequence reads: CSGQIQGNEQFF.

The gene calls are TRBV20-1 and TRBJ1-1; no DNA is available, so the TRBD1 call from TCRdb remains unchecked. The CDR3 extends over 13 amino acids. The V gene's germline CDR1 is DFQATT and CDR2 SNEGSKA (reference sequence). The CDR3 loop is CSALTGVDTEAFF.

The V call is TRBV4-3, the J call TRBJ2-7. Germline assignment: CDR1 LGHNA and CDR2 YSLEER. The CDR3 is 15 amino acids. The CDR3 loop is CASSQDGLGSYEQYF.